Listed below are T cell receptor beta chains from one sample, sequenced in a study of blood T cells in healthy people across ages. A single record per CDR3 protein comes from TCRdb applying MiXCR to the 5' RACE reads. The sample gives roughly 860,000 distinct CDR3 sequences, 62% of which show up once; about 27% is in the top ten. Sequencing was performed on blood. Receptors were obtained from a man aged 25-45 years in good health. The CDR3 runs from the conserved cysteine through the conserved F or W. Fields, in order: CDR3 DNA, CDR3 protein, D gene, V gene, J gene, clone size. A D gene is named only where the DNA matches it firmly. Size is omitted from some rows. Given values are once, few, many or a class for expanded clones.

TGCAGCGCTGGACAAGACAGGGATGAAAAACTGTTTTTT	CSAGQDRDEKLFF	TRBD1	TRBV20-1	TRBJ1-4	NA
TGTGCCAGCAGTTTTTGGCAGGGAGGAGGCTACACCTTC	CASSFWQGGGYTF	NA	TRBV27	TRBJ1-2	few
TGTGCCAGCAGCTCGACGGGTCAGGGGGCCCAAGAGACCCAGTACTTC	CASSSTGQGAQETQYF	TRBD1	TRBV7-3	TRBJ2-5	NA
TGTGCCTGCAGCTTGACCACACAGCCTTCCTACGAGCAGTACTTC	CACSLTTQPSYEQYF	NA	TRBV9	TRBJ2-7	NA
TGTGCCAGCAGGGCGGGGGTATCCCAGCCCCAGCATTTT	CASRAGVSQPQHF	NA	TRBV6-1	TRBJ1-5	NA
TGTGCCAGCAGCCAACTACTCACCTACGAGCAGTACTTC	CASSQLLTYEQYF	NA	TRBV14	TRBJ2-7	few
TGCAGTGCTAGAGACCCGACTAGCGGGGGGGGAGATGAGCAGTTCTTC	CSARDPTSGGGDEQFF	TRBD2	TRBV20-1	TRBJ2-1	NA
TGTGCCAGCAGCTTATGGGTGAAAGAGACCCAGTACTTC	CASSLWVKETQYF	NA	TRBV7-6	TRBJ2-5	NA
TGTGCCAGCAGCTTAAGGATCGGAGGATCCGAGCAGTACTTC	CASSLRIGGSEQYF	NA	TRBV11-1	TRBJ2-7	NA
TGTGCCAGCACCGGGACAGGGGGCAAAAATGAGCAGTTCTTC	CASTGTGGKNEQFF	TRBD1	TRBV6-2/TRBV6-3	TRBJ2-1	NA
TGTGCCAGCAGCCAGCGGGGACAGGGGTTAGGGTATGGCTACACCTTC	CASSQRGQGLGYGYTF	TRBD1	TRBV4-2	TRBJ1-2	many
TGCAGTATCCGCCTCAGGGACTACAATGAGCAGTTCTTC	CSIRLRDYNEQFF	NA	TRBV20-1	TRBJ2-1	NA
TGTGCCAGCAGACAGCGAGGGAACGAGCAGTACTTC	CASRQRGNEQYF	NA	TRBV6-5	TRBJ2-7	few
TGCGCCAGCAGGGGACAGGGAACCCCCTCTGGGGCCAACGTCCTGACTTTC	CASRGQGTPSGANVLTF	TRBD1	TRBV4-1	TRBJ2-6	few
TGTGCCAGCAGCTCCGGGACGGGGCGTATCTACGAGCAGTACTTC	CASSSGTGRIYEQYF	NA	TRBV7-3	TRBJ2-7	NA
TGTGCCAGCAGCCCCAGGACCAAGGGGAATGGCTACACCTTC	CASSPRTKGNGYTF	NA	TRBV5-4	TRBJ1-2	NA
TGTGCCAGCAGCGTAGATGGCGGGGGGGTGGGAAATGAGCAGTTCTTC	CASSVDGGGVGNEQFF	TRBD2	TRBV9	TRBJ2-1	few
TGCAGTGCTGAGCCGGGACAGGGGGTGAGCTCCTACAATGAGCAGTTCTTC	CSAEPGQGVSSYNEQFF	TRBD1	TRBV20-1	TRBJ2-1	NA
TGTGCCAGCAGCTCCCAGCAGTCCTACGAGCAGTACTTC	CASSSQQSYEQYF	NA	TRBV7-9	TRBJ2-7	NA
TGTGCCATCAGGAGGTTGAGGGATAATGAGCAGTTCTTC	CAIRRLRDNEQFF	NA	TRBV10-3	TRBJ2-1	few
TGTGCCAGCAGCTTAGTCCTACGCACAGATACGCAGTATTTT	CASSLVLRTDTQYF	NA	TRBV7-2	TRBJ2-3	NA
TGTGCCTGGAGTGCGGGACAGAGCAATCAGCCCCAGCATTTT	CAWSAGQSNQPQHF	TRBD1	TRBV30	TRBJ1-5	NA
TGTGCCAGCAGCCAAAACAGGGCCCCGCCTGAAGCTTTCTTT	CASSQNRAPPEAFF	NA	TRBV6-2/TRBV6-3	TRBJ1-1	few
TGCGCCAGCAGCCAAGATGGGACCCACTACGAGCAGTACTTC	CASSQDGTHYEQYF	NA	TRBV4-3	TRBJ2-7	NA
TGTGCCAGCAGCCCGCCGACGAGCGGGGGAGAGACAGATACGCAGTATTTT	CASSPPTSGGETDTQYF	TRBD2	TRBV7-3	TRBJ2-3	NA
TGCAGTGGGGTTGTCACAGATACGCAGTATTTT	CSGVVTDTQYF	NA	TRBV20-1	TRBJ2-3	NA
TGTGCCAGCAAAGGGCCAGGGGGCAACTATGGCTACACCTTC	CASKGPGGNYGYTF	TRBD1	TRBV9	TRBJ1-2	NA
TGTGCCAGCAGCCCTTGGGGGGGGTCTTACAATGAGCAGTTCTTC	CASSPWGGSYNEQFF	TRBD2	TRBV28	TRBJ2-1	NA
TGTGCCAGCAGCGAAGGGCAGGGTCAGAATTCACCCCTCCACTTT	CASSEGQGQNSPLHF	NA	TRBV9	TRBJ1-6	once
TGTGCCAGCAGTCCCTCCCAGGGTCGGGGCTACACCTTC	CASSPSQGRGYTF	NA	TRBV27	TRBJ1-2	NA
TGTGCCAGCAGTGAAGGACCGGGACTAGGGACCAATGAGCAGTTCTTC	CASSEGPGLGTNEQFF	TRBD2	TRBV6-1	TRBJ2-1	NA
TGTGCCAGCAGTTTGACAGGGAGTACTAATGAAAAACTGTTTTTT	CASSLTGSTNEKLFF	TRBD1	TRBV28	TRBJ1-4	few
TGTGCCATCAGTGAGGGGGCGGGGGCAAGCACAGATACGCAGTATTTT	CAISEGAGASTDTQYF	NA	TRBV10-3	TRBJ2-3	NA
TGCAGTGCCATCCCCCCGACTAGCGGGGGAGACAATGAGCAGTTCTTC	CSAIPPTSGGDNEQFF	TRBD2	TRBV20-1	TRBJ2-1	few
TGTGCCAGCAGGACCGGGACAGGGACTAACGAGCAGTACTTC	CASRTGTGTNEQYF	TRBD1	TRBV27	TRBJ2-7	NA
TGTGCCTGCAGCTTAGAGTCGGGGACCTCTATCCTTAACGAGCAGTACTTC	CACSLESGTSILNEQYF	NA	TRBV7-2	TRBJ2-7	NA
TGTGCCAGCAGGTCGGGCAGCCCCTACGAGCAGTACTTC	CASRSGSPYEQYF	NA	TRBV7-9	TRBJ2-7	NA
TGTGTCAGCAGTTCCGGGACAGGGAGGACACCCCTCCACTTT	CVSSSGTGRTPLHF	TRBD1	TRBV7-8	TRBJ1-6	NA
TGTGCCAGCAGCCAACAGTGGGGGGCCTCCGGTGAGCAGTTCTTC	CASSQQWGASGEQFF	NA	TRBV3-1	TRBJ2-1	NA
TGCGCCAGCGGTCCGAGCCTGCCCCCTAATGAGCAGTACTTC	CASGPSLPPNEQYF	NA	TRBV5-1	TRBJ2-5	NA
TGTGCCAGCAGCAAGACAACATCCTACGAGCAGTACTTC	CASSKTTSYEQYF	NA	TRBV7-9	TRBJ2-7	few
TGTGCCAGCACCCTTCCGGGGCTAGGCAATGAGCAGTTCTTC	CASTLPGLGNEQFF	NA	TRBV25-1	TRBJ2-1	NA
TGCGCCAGCAGCTTGGGCGGACTAGCGAGGTCCTACGAGCAGTACTTC	CASSLGGLARSYEQYF	TRBD2	TRBV5-1	TRBJ2-7	many
TGCGCCAGCAGCCAAGGGACAGGGAGGACCTACAATGAGCAGTTCTTC	CASSQGTGRTYNEQFF	TRBD1	TRBV4-3	TRBJ2-1	few
TGTGCCAGCAGCACGGGACAGCTGGACAACCAAGAGACCCAGTACTTC	CASSTGQLDNQETQYF	TRBD1	TRBV11-2	TRBJ2-5	NA
TGTGCCAGCAGCGTAGCTCTGCGGGGGGGCCCCTCTAGCACAGATACGCAGTATTTT	CASSVALRGGPSSTDTQYF	TRBD2	TRBV9	TRBJ2-3	NA
TGCAGCGTAACAGGGTTTGATGGCTACACCTTC	CSVTGFDGYTF	NA	TRBV29-1	TRBJ1-2	NA
TGTGCCAGCAGCATAGTAGTGGGGGGACTTTACAATGAGCAGTTCTTC	CASSIVVGGLYNEQFF	NA	TRBV11-2	TRBJ2-1	NA
TGTGCCAGCAGCGAGCAGGTGAGCCAGCCCCAGCATTTT	CASSEQVSQPQHF	NA	TRBV11-2	TRBJ1-5	NA